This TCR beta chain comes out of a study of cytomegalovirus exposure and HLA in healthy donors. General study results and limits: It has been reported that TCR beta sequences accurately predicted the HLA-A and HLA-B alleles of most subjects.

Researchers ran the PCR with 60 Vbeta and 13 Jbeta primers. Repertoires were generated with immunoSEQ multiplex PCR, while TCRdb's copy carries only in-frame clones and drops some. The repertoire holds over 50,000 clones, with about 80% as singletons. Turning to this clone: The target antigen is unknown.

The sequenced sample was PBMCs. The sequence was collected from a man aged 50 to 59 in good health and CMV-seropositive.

The CDR3, as DNA: TGTGCCAGCAGTACCCCTCAGGGGTCCTACGAGCAGTACTTC. It codes for CASSTPQGSYEQYF. The V call is TRBV6-5, the J call TRBJ2-7; the D gene is possibly TRBD1 (6 bases). The ends were cut back, 5 bases at V and 1 base at J, with 12 bases in the middle. Germline CDR1 and CDR2: MNHEY and SVGAGI. CDR3 length: 14 residues.